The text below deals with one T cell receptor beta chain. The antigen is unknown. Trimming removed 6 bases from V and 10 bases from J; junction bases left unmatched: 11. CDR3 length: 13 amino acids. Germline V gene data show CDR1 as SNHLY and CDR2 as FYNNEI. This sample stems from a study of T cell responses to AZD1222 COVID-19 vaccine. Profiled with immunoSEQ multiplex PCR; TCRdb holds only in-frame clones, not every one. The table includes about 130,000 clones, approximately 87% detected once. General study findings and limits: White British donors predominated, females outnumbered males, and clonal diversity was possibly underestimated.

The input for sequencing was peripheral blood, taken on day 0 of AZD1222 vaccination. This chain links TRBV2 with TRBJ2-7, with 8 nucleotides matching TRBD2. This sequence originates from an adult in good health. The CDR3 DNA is TGTGCCAGCAGCGAGGTCAGACTAGCGCCTCAGTACTTC. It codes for CASSEVRLAPQYF.